This record looks at one T cell receptor (beta chain) sequence and its context. Its antigen is as yet unknown. Ipilimumab-mediated CTLA-4 blockade plus focal radiation was given to patients having chemo-refractory metastatic non-small-cell lung cancer. The entry originates in a study of radiotherapy plus CTLA-4 blockade in lung cancer. Background on the study: Objective responses were recorded in around 18% of patients, with disease control recorded in about 29%.

TCRdb keeps only in-frame clones here, not all; method: immunoSEQ multiplex PCR. This table holds tens of thousands of clones, roughly four fifths found once. General study findings and limits: Reportedly, early blood T cell clone dynamics best predicted response, with interferon-beta. TCR clones of tumor origin grew in blood after radiotherapy plus ipilimumab.

Deletions cut 0 bases from V and 1 base from J, with 13 bases between. The CDR3 length is 16 residues. Germline CDR1 is SGHRS and CDR2 is YFSETQ. The rearrangement joins TRBV5-1 to TRBJ2-5; possible D gene TRBD2, 5 bases. This TCR was sampled from a human donor with non-small cell lung cancer whose response to radiotherapy plus ipilimumab could not be evaluated. The sequences come from peripheral blood, collected from a patient treated with radiotherapy plus ipilimumab. The CDR3 protein is CASSLGLQTAQETQYF. CDR3 DNA: TGCGCCAGCAGCTTGGGACTACAAACCGCCCAAGAGACCCAGTACTTC.